This section outlines one TCR beta chain sequence together with its context. The record originates from a study of cytomegalovirus exposure and HLA in healthy donors. TCRdb's copy holds only in-frame clones and misses some; the assay was immunoSEQ multiplex PCR. The sample includes about 180,000 clones, 85% of them seen just once. The V segment lost 5 bases and the J segment 8 bases; nucleotides outside the gene matches: 12. CDR3 length: 15 residues. Germline-derived CDR1 and CDR2 are SEHNR and FQNEAQ (reference sequence). The chain is built from TRBV7-9 and TRBJ2-1, with 7 bases that match TRBD2. This TCR was recovered from a man aged 18 to 35 in good health and CMV-seropositive. Sequencing used PBMCs. CDR3 in DNA: TGTGCCAGCAGCCCGGGGGGACTACTACAAGATGAGCAGTTCTTC. It is translated as CASSPGGLLQDEQFF.